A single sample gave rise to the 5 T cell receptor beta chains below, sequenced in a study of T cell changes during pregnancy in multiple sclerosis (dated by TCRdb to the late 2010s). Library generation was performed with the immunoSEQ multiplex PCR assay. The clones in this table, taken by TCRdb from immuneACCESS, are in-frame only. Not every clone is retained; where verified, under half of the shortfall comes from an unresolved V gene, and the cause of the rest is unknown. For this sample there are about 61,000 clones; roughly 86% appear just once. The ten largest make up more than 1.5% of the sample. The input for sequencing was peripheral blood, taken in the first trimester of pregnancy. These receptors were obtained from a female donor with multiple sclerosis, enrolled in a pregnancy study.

CDR3 sequence: CASSLGPGGETQYF. DNA of the CDR3: TGTGCCAGCAGCTTGGGGCCGGGGGGGGAGACCCAGTACTTC. The chain recombines TRBV5-6 with TRBJ2-5; 8 bases align to TRBD2. With V trimmed by 0 bases and J by 5 bases, 3 bases remained unmatched. This CDR3 has 14 amino acids. Germline CDR1 is SGHDT and CDR2 is YYEEEE.

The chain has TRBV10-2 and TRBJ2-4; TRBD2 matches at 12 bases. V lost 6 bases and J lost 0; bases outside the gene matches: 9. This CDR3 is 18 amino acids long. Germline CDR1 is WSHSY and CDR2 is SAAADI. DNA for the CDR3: TGCGCCAGCAGCTTACTAGCGGGAGGACTTCTAGCCAAAAACATTCAGTACTTC. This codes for CASSLLAGGLLAKNIQYF.

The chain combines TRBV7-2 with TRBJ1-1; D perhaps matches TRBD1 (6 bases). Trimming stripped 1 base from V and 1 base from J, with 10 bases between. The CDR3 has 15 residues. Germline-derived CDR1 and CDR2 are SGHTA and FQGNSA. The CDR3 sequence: CASSLVPGENTEAFF. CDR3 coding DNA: TGTGCCAGCAGCTTAGTCCCAGGGGAGAACACTGAAGCTTTCTTT.

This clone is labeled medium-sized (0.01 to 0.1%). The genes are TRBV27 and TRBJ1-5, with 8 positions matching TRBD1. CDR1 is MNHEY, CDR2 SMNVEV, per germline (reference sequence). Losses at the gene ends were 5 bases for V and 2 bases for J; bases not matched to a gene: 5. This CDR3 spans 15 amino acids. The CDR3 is CASSPETGGNQPQHF. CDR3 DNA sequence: TGTGCCAGCAGTCCGGAGACAGGGGGCAATCAGCCCCAGCATTTT.

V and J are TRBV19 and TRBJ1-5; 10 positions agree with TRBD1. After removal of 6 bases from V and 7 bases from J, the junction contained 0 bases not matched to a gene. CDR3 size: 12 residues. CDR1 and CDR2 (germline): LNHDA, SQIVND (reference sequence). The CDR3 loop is CASRDRGQPQHF. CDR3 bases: TGTGCCAGTAGGGACAGGGGGCAGCCCCAGCATTTT.